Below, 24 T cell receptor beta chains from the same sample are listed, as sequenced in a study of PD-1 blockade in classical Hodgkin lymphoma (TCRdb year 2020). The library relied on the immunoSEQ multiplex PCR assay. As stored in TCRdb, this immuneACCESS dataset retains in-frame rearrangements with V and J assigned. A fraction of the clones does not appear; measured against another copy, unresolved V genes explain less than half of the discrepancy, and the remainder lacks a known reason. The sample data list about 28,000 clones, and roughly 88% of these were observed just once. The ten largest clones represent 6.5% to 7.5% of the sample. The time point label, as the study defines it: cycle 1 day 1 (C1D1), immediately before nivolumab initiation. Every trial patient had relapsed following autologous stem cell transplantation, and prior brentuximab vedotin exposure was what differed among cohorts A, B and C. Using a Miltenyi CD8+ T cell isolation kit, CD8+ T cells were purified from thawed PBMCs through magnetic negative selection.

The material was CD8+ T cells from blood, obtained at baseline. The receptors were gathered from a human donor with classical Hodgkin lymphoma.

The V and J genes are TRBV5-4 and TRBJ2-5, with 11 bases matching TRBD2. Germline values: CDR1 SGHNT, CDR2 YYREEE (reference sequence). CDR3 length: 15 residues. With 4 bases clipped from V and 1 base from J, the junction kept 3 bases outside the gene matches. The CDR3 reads CASSLGLAVQETQYF. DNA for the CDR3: TGTGCCAGCAGCCTGGGACTAGCGGTCCAAGAGACCCAGTACTTC.

CDR3 bases: TGCGCCAGCAGCCAAGTTCAAGGGGGGAACACTGAAGCTTTCTTT. It is translated as CASSQVQGGNTEAFF. The rearrangement uses TRBV4-1 and TRBJ1-1; perhaps TRBD1 as D (6 bases). This CDR3 is 15 amino acids long. Germline V CDR1 and CDR2: MGHRA, YSYEKL. V was pared by 1 base and J by 1 base, with 10 bases between.

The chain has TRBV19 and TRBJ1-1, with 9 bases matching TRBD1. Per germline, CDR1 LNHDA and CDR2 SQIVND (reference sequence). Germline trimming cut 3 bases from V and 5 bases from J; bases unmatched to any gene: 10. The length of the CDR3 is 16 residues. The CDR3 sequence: CASSIDRGSRKTEAFF. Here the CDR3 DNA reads TGTGCCAGTAGTATCGACAGGGGGTCGCGTAAAACTGAAGCTTTCTTT.

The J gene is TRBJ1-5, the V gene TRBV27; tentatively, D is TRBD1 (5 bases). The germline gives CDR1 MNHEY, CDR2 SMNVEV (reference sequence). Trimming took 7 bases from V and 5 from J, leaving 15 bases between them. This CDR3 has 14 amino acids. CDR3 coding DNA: TGTGCCAGCAAACGGGGGGGACGGGATCAGCCCCAGCATTTT. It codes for CASKRGGRDQPQHF.

The CDR3 sequence: CASSIWAGEWRTYEQYF. The CDR3 DNA reads as TGTGCCAGTAGTATTTGGGCGGGGGAATGGAGAACCTACGAGCAGTACTTC. The chain is built from TRBV19 and TRBJ2-7; 7 bases map to TRBD2. Losses at the gene ends were 3 bases for V and 2 bases for J; bases not matched to a gene: 13. Germline-derived CDR1 and CDR2 are LNHDA and SQIVND (reference sequence). CDR3 size: 17 residues.

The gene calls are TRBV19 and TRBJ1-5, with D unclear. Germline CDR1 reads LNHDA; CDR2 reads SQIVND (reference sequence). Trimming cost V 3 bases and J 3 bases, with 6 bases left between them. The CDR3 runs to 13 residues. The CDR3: CASSIPLNQPQHF. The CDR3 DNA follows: TGTGCCAGTAGTATCCCCCTCAATCAGCCCCAGCATTTT.

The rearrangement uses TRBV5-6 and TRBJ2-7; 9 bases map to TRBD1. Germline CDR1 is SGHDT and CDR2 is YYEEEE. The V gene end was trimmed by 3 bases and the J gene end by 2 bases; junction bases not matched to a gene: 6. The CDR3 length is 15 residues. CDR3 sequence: CASSSRTGAPYEQYF. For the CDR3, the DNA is TGTGCCAGCAGCTCGAGGACAGGGGCACCCTACGAGCAGTACTTC.

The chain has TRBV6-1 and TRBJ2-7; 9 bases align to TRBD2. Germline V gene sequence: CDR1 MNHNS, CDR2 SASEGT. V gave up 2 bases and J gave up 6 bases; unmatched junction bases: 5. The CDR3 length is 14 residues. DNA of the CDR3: TGTGCCAGCAGTGAAAACCTAGCGGGAATCGAGCAGTACTTC. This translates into CASSENLAGIEQYF.

Written as DNA, the CDR3 is TGTGCCACCAGCCTACGGACTGAGTTTGATACGCAGTATTTT. Protein: CATSLRTEFDTQYF. The chain carries TRBV15 and TRBJ2-3, with a weak D call TRBD2 (5 bases). Germline values: CDR1 LNHNV, CDR2 YYDKDF (reference sequence). V was pared by 5 bases and J by 6 bases, with 15 bases between. The length of the CDR3 is 14 residues.

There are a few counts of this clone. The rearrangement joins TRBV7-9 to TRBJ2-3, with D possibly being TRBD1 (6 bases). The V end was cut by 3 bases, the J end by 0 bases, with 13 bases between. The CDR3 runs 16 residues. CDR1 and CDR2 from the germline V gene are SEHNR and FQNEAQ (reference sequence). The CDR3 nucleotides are TGTGCCAGCAGCTTCAACAGGGATAGTAGCACAGATACGCAGTATTTT. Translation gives CASSFNRDSSTDTQYF.

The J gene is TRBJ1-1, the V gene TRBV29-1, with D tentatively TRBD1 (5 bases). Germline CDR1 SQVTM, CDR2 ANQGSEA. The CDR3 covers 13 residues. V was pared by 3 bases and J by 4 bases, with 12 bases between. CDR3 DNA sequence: TGCAGCGTTGACTCCGAAGGGACCACTGAAGCTTTCTTT. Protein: CSVDSEGTTEAFF. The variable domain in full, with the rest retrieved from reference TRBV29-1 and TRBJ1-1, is SAVISQKPSRDICQRGTSLTIQCQVDSQVTMMFWYRQQPGQSLTLIATANQGSEATYESGFVIDKFPISRPNLTFSTLTVSNMSPEDSSIYLCSVDSEGTTEAFFGQGTRLTVV.

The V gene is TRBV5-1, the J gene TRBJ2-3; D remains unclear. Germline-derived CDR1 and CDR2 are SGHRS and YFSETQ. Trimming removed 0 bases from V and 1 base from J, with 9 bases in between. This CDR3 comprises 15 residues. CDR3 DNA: TGCGCCAGCAGCTTGGTTCTAGAGGGCACAGATACGCAGTATTTT. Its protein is CASSLVLEGTDTQYF.

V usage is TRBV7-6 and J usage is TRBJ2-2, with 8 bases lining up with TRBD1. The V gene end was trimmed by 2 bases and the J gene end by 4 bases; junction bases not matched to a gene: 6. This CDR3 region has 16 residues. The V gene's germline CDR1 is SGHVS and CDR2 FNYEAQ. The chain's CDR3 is CASSLLGQGLTGELFF. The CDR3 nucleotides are TGTGCCAGCAGCTTATTAGGACAGGGTCTCACCGGGGAGCTGTTTTTT.

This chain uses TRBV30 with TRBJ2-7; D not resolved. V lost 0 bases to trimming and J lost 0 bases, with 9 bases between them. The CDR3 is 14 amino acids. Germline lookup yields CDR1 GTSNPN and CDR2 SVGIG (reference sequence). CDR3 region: CAWSVLGNSYEQYF. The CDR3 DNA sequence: TGTGCCTGGAGTGTACTGGGCAACTCCTACGAGCAGTACTTC.

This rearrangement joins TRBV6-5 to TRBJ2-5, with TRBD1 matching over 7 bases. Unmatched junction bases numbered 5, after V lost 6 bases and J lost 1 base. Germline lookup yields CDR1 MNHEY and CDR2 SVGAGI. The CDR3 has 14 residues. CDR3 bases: TGTGCCAGCAGCCCCGGGACAGCCCAAGAGACCCAGTACTTC. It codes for CASSPGTAQETQYF.

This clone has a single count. The CDR3 loop reads CASSLRGAVTDTQYF. The CDR3 coding sequence is TGTGCCAGCAGCCTGCGGGGAGCGGTCACAGATACGCAGTATTTT. This chain uses TRBV14 with TRBJ2-3, with a weak D call TRBD2 (6 bases). The CDR3 consists of 15 residues. The germline V gene has CDR1 SGHDN and CDR2 FVKESK. V shed 4 bases and J shed 2 bases, with 13 bases lying between them.

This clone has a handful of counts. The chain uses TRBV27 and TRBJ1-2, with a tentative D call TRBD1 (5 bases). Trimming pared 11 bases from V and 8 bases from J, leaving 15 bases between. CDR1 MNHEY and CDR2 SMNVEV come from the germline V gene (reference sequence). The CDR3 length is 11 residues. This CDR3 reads CAAGTGAGYTF. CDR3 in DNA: TGTGCCGCTGGGACCGGGGCCGGCTACACCTTC.

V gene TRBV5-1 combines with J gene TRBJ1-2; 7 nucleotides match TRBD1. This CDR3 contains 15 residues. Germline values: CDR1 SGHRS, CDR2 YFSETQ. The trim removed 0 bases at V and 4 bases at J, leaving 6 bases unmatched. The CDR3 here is CASSLDGAGGYGYTF. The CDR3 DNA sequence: TGCGCCAGCAGCTTGGATGGGGCAGGGGGCTATGGCTACACCTTC.

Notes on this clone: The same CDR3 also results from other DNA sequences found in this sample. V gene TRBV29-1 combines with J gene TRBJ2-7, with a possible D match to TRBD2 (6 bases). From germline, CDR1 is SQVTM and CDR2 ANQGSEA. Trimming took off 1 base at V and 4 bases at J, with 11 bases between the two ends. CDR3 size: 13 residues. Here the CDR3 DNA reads TGCAGCGTTGAAGGCGGGACTTTGTACGAGCAGTACTTC. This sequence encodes CSVEGGTLYEQYF.

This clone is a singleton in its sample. CDR3 residues: CASSEIATNEKLFF. CDR3 bases: TGTGCCAGCAGTGAAATTGCAACTAATGAAAAACTGTTTTTT. The rearrangement uses TRBV25-1 and TRBJ1-4; the D is unclear. The CDR3 is 14 residues long. The V end lost 2 bases, the J end lost 0 bases, and 4 bases lay between the germline ends. Germline CDR1 MGHDK, CDR2 SYGVNS.

The CDR3 protein is CASSRLAGVKETQYF. DNA of the CDR3: TGTGCCAGCAGCCGTCTAGCGGGAGTTAAAGAGACCCAGTACTTC. The chain carries TRBV7-9 and TRBJ2-5, with 10 bases lining up with TRBD2. The V segment lost 5 bases and the J segment 3 bases; nucleotides outside the gene matches: 6. Germline CDR1 is SEHNR and CDR2 is FQNEAQ (reference sequence). CDR3 length: 15 amino acids.

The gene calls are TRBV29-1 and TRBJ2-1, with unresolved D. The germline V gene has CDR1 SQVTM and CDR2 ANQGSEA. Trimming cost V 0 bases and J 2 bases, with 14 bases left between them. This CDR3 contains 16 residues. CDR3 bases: TGCAGCGTTGAAGATCTTCCCGATCTCACCTACAATGAGCAGTTCTTC. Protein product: CSVEDLPDLTYNEQFF.

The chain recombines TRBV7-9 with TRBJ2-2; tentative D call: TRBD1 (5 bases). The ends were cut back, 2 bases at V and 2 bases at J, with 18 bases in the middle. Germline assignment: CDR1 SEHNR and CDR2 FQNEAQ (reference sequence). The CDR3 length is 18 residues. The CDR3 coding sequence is TGTGCCAGCAGCTTATCCTTACCGCGGCAGGGAAACACCGGGGAGCTGTTTTTT. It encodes CASSLSLPRQGNTGELFF.

CDR3 sequence: CASERQVNYGYTF. CDR3 nucleotide sequence: TGTGCCAGCGAACGACAGGTCAACTATGGCTACACCTTC. The chain carries TRBV6-1 and TRBJ1-2; D is perhaps TRBD1 (6 bases). V lost 8 bases and J 2 bases, leaving 12 bases between the germline ends. CDR3 length: 13 amino acids. The germline CDR1 and CDR2 sequences are MNHNS and SASEGT.